A single sample gave rise to the 29 T cell receptor beta chains below, sequenced in a study of cytomegalovirus exposure and HLA in healthy donors. Primers for the PCR totalled 60 Vbeta and 13 Jbeta. Some clones are missing from TCRdb's copy, which holds only in-frame ones; the method was immunoSEQ multiplex PCR. The profile shows around 130,000 clones, around 73% of them singletons. Material for sequencing was PBMCs. The receptors stem from a man aged 45-60 years in good health and CMV-seronegative.

The V call is TRBV6-5, the J call TRBJ2-1, with TRBD2 as a possible D gene (6 bases). Germline V gene lookup returns CDR1 MNHEY and CDR2 SVGAGI. V was shortened by 5 bases and J by 2 bases, with 10 bases between the two germline ends. This CDR3 has 14 amino acids. CDR3 coding DNA: TGTGCCAGCAGTGCAAGCGGGCCCTACAATGAGCAGTTCTTC. Amino acids: CASSASGPYNEQFF.

The chain links TRBV10-3 to TRBJ2-7; maybe TRBD1 (6 bases). CDR3 length equals 12 residues. Germline-derived CDR1 and CDR2 are ENHRY and SYGVKD. V lost 5 bases, J lost 5 bases, and 10 bases lay in between. The CDR3 region has the DNA TGTGCCATCAGTCGACAGGTTGACGAGCAGTACTTC. This encodes CAISRQVDEQYF.

This chain uses TRBV18 with TRBJ1-1; D remains unclear. V was shortened by 2 bases and J by 7 bases, with 11 bases between the two germline ends. This CDR3 region has 13 residues. Looked up from germline, CDR1 is KGHSH and CDR2 is LQKENI. The CDR3: CASSPGRDVEAFF. In DNA form, the CDR3 reads TGTGCCAGCTCACCAGGGAGAGACGTTGAAGCTTTCTTT. Looking up the rest from reference TRBV18 and TRBJ1-1 gives the full variable domain: NAGVMQNPRHLVRRRGQEARLRCSPMKGHSHVYWYRQLPEEGLKFMVYLQKENIIDESGMPKERFSAEFPKEGPSILRIQQVVRGDSAAYFCASSPGRDVEAFFGQGTRLTVV.

V usage is TRBV6-5 and J usage is TRBJ2-5; 7 bases line up with TRBD1. The CDR3 loop spans 15 amino acids. The V and J ends lost 6 bases and 4 bases, in that order; junction bases with no gene match: 11. The germline V gene has CDR1 MNHEY and CDR2 SVGAGI. CDR3 sequence: CASSPTGSVRETQYF. For the CDR3, the DNA is TGTGCCAGCAGCCCGACAGGGTCAGTGCGAGAGACCCAGTACTTC.

This clone occurred once. The chain couples TRBV6-1 to TRBJ1-5; D perhaps matches TRBD1 (5 bases). CDR3 length: 13 residues. Between the trimmed V and J ends, which lost 5 bases and 7 bases, there was a span of 12 bases. In germline, CDR1 is MNHNS, CDR2 SASEGT. The CDR3 loop is CASSTQGGQPQHF. As DNA, the CDR3 is TGTGCCAGCAGTACCCAGGGTGGGCAGCCCCAGCATTTT.

This rearrangement joins TRBV18 to TRBJ2-7; maybe TRBD1 (5 bases). CDR1 and CDR2 (germline): KGHSH, LQKENI. V dropped 0 bases and J dropped 2 bases, with 5 bases sitting between them. This CDR3 is 13 amino acids long. CDR3 region: CASSPPTAYEQYF. CDR3 bases: TGTGCCAGCTCACCACCGACAGCCTACGAGCAGTACTTC.

The CDR3 DNA follows: TGTGCCAGCCTCGGGGAGTTTAGAGGAGATACGCAGTATTTT. Its protein is CASLGEFRGDTQYF. The V call is TRBV27, the J call TRBJ2-3; a weak D match, TRBD2 (5 bases). There are 14 residues in the CDR3. Germline assignment: CDR1 MNHEY and CDR2 SMNVEV (reference sequence). V was trimmed by 8 bases and J by 5 bases, leaving 17 bases between them.

As concerns this clone: The same CDR3 arises from other DNA sequences in this sample as well. The rearrangement joins TRBV30 to TRBJ1-2; the D is unclear. Trimming pared 1 base from V and 8 bases from J, leaving 11 bases between. Germline CDR1 GTSNPN, CDR2 SVGIG (reference sequence). The CDR3 runs 12 residues. CDR3 in amino acids: CAWSEARYGYTF. The CDR3 region has the DNA TGTGCCTGGAGTGAAGCGCGGTACGGCTACACCTTC.

The chain recombines TRBV11-2 with TRBJ2-5; D uncertain. V gave up 8 bases and J gave up 4 bases, with 8 bases separating them. CDR3 length: 11 amino acids. Germline V gene data show CDR1 as SGHAT and CDR2 as FQNNGV. The DNA of the CDR3 is TGTGCCAGCTTAGCCTTAGAGACCCAGTACTTC. This sequence encodes CASLALETQYF.

This rearrangement joins TRBV28 to TRBJ1-5; D remains unclear. The germline V and J ends were trimmed by 2 bases and 4 bases, with 12 bases remaining between them. In germline, CDR1 is MDHEN, CDR2 SYDVKM. The CDR3 covers 15 residues. The CDR3 is CASSLVPGGNQPQHF. The CDR3 nucleotides read TGTGCCAGCAGTTTAGTTCCCGGAGGGAATCAGCCCCAGCATTTT.

The rearrangement links TRBV28 to TRBJ1-1; no definite D call. This CDR3 contains 15 residues. V was pared by 5 bases and J by 6 bases, with 19 bases between. Germline CDR1 MDHEN, CDR2 SYDVKM. CDR3 sequence (DNA): TGTGCCAGCAGTCCTCGGGGTCCCAATTCGGCTGAAGCTTTCTTT. Protein: CASSPRGPNSAEAFF.

This clone was detected only a few times. The chain recombines TRBV5-8 with TRBJ2-1; D might be TRBD1 (6 bases). The V and J ends lost 5 bases and 0 bases respectively, with 15 bases between them. The CDR3 length is 16 residues. Germline V gene sequence: CDR1 SGHTS, CDR2 YDEGEE. The DNA of the CDR3 is TGTGCCAGCAGTCTCCCAGGGGCGAGCTCCTACAATGAGCAGTTCTTC. Its protein product is CASSLPGASSYNEQFF.

This clone was seen a single time. Within the sample, other DNA sequences also encode this same CDR3. CDR3 DNA: TGTGCCAGCAGCTTTAGCGGGGACACCATATATTTT. It specifies CASSFSGDTIYF. The chain couples TRBV7-9 to TRBJ1-3, with D unclear. Deletions cut 3 bases from V and 8 bases from J, with 8 bases between. The CDR3 is made up of 12 amino acids. Germline V CDR1 and CDR2: SEHNR, FQNEAQ (reference sequence).

The chain employs TRBV15 and TRBJ2-7; 7 bases are shared with TRBD2. Germline V lookup: CDR1 LNHNV, CDR2 YYDKDF (reference sequence). The CDR3 has 14 amino acids. Germline trimming cut 5 bases from V and 2 bases from J; bases unmatched to any gene: 6. The DNA of the CDR3 is TGTGCCACCAGCGCGACGGCGGGAGCCTACGAGCAGTACTTC. It specifies CATSATAGAYEQYF. The full variable domain, with the rest looked up from reference TRBV15 and TRBJ2-7, is DAMVIQNPRYQVTQFGKPVTLSCSQTLNHNVMYWYQQKSSQAPKLLFHYYDKDFNNEADTPDNFQSRRPNTSFCFLDIRSPGLGDTAMYLCATSATAGAYEQYFGPGTRLTVT.

The chain joins TRBV18 to TRBJ2-1; D is perhaps TRBD1 (5 bases). V gave up 4 bases and J gave up 5 bases, with 9 bases separating them. The CDR3 is 13 amino acids. Germline CDR1 KGHSH, CDR2 LQKENI. This CDR3 reads CASSRDSNNEQFF. CDR3 in DNA: TGTGCCAGCTCACGAGACAGTAACAATGAGCAGTTCTTC.

This clone was detected once. Here the CDR3 DNA reads TGTGCCAGCAGTGACTTGGCGGTGTCGTCTGGAAACACCATATATTTT. It specifies CASSDLAVSSGNTIYF. The genes are TRBV25-1 and TRBJ1-3; D is undetermined. V was cut by 3 bases and J by 1 base, with 13 bases left in between. Looked up from germline, CDR1 is MGHDK and CDR2 is SYGVNS. The CDR3 sequence is 16 residues long.

This clone turned up a few times. The chain's CDR3 is CAIGKGPGAGESYEQYF. DNA for the CDR3: TGTGCCATAGGGAAGGGGCCCGGAGCGGGAGAGTCCTACGAGCAGTACTTC. This sequence joins TRBV28 and TRBJ2-7, with TRBD2 matching over 8 bases. CDR3 length: 17 residues. Trimming removed 10 bases from V and 1 base from J; junction bases left unmatched: 18. The germline V gene has CDR1 MDHEN and CDR2 SYDVKM. Combining the CDR3 with reference TRBV28 and TRBJ2-7 gives the whole variable domain DVKVTQSSRYLVKRTGEKVFLECVQDMDHENMFWYRQDPGLGLRLIYFSYDVKMKEKGDIPEGYSVSREKKERFSLILESASTNQTSMYLCAIGKGPGAGESYEQYFGPGTRLTVT.

The rearrangement uses TRBV5-1 and TRBJ1-2, with TRBD1 matching 7 bases. After removal of 0 bases from V and 8 bases from J, the junction contained 7 bases not matched to a gene. From germline, CDR1 is SGHRS and CDR2 YFSETQ. The CDR3 runs to 14 residues. The CDR3 DNA follows: TGCGCCAGCAGCTTGGAGGCAGGGGGTGAAGGCTACACCTTC. It specifies CASSLEAGGEGYTF.

This chain connects TRBV5-8 to TRBJ1-5; D uncertain. V was shortened by 1 base and J by 3 bases, with 5 bases between the two germline ends. Germline V lookup: CDR1 SGHTS, CDR2 YDEGEE. This CDR3 has 13 residues. Written as DNA, the CDR3 is TGTGCCAGCAGCTTGACAGTCAATCAGCCCCAGCATTTT. Protein: CASSLTVNQPQHF.

The chain joins TRBV5-1 to TRBJ2-5; D is perhaps TRBD2 (5 bases). This CDR3 is built from 13 residues. Trimming stripped 4 bases from V and 4 bases from J, with 11 bases between. CDR1 and CDR2 from the germline V gene are SGHRS and YFSETQ. CDR3 DNA sequence: TGCGCCAGCAGCCGGACCCTAGCAGAGACCCAGTACTTC. It translates to CASSRTLAETQYF.

V and J are TRBV5-1 and TRBJ1-2; 10 bases are shared with TRBD1. Trimming cost V 1 base and J 8 bases; bases outside gene matches: 2. CDR3 length: 13 amino acids. Germline-derived CDR1 and CDR2 are SGHRS and YFSETQ. CDR3 region: CASSLRTGGGYTF. The CDR3 nucleotides are TGCGCCAGCAGCTTGAGGACAGGGGGAGGCTACACCTTC.

Written as DNA, the CDR3 is TGTGCCAGCAGTCCGCCTCAGGGGGCACGGGGCTACACCTTC. It specifies CASSPPQGARGYTF. The rearrangement uses TRBV28 and TRBJ1-2; 8 bases match TRBD1. The CDR3 runs 14 residues. Germline CDR1 MDHEN, CDR2 SYDVKM. With 5 bases clipped from V and 8 bases from J, the junction kept 10 bases outside the gene matches.

The chain uses TRBV7-9 and TRBJ2-1; 7 positions agree with TRBD2. The CDR3 length is 15 residues. Germline loops: CDR1 SEHNR, CDR2 FQNEAQ (reference sequence). The V segment lost 0 bases and the J segment 7 bases; nucleotides outside the gene matches: 6. The CDR3 DNA follows: TGTGCCAGCAGCTTAGCTAGCGGGCCTTCGAATGAGCAGTTCTTC. Encoded protein: CASSLASGPSNEQFF.

The rearrangement links TRBV2 to TRBJ2-1, with D possibly TRBD1 on 6 matching bases. Germline-derived CDR1 and CDR2 are SNHLY and FYNNEI. Trimming removed 10 bases from V and 10 bases from J, with 14 bases in between. CDR3 size: 11 residues. The CDR3 DNA reads TGTGCCAACTCACAGGGTGTAGAGCAGTTCTTC. It yields the protein CANSQGVEQFF. Full variable domain (rest looked up from reference TRBV2 and TRBJ2-1): EPEVTQTPSHQVTQMGQEVILRCVPISNHLYFYWYRQILGQKVEFLVSFYNNEISEKSEIFDDQFSVERPDGSNFTLKIRSTKLEDSAMYFCANSQGVEQFFGPGTRLTVL.

Concerning this clone itself: The identical CDR3 is also encoded by other nucleotide sequences in the sample. The chain has TRBV7-9 and TRBJ2-2, with a possible D match to TRBD1 (6 bases). Germline V gene data show CDR1 as SEHNR and CDR2 as FQNEAQ (reference sequence). The CDR3 is made up of 13 amino acids. Trimming removed 3 bases from V and 4 bases from J, with 6 bases in between. This CDR3 is CASSFRGTGELFF. The CDR3 DNA sequence: TGTGCCAGCAGCTTCAGGGGCACCGGGGAGCTGTTTTTT.

V gene TRBV7-2 combines with J gene TRBJ2-7; D possibly corresponds to TRBD2 (5 bases). The CDR3 sequence is 15 residues long. The V gene's germline CDR1 is SGHTA and CDR2 FQGNSA. V was trimmed by 2 bases and J by 2 bases, leaving 13 bases between them. The CDR3 DNA follows: TGTGCCAGCAGCTTACCAGAGGGTCCTACCTACGAGCAGTACTTC. This sequence encodes CASSLPEGPTYEQYF. Filled out from reference TRBV7-2 and TRBJ2-7, the complete variable domain reads GAGVSQSPSNKVTEKGKDVELRCDPISGHTALYWYRQSLGQGLEFLIYFQGNSAPDKSGLPSDRFSAERTGGSVSTLTIQRTQQEDSAVYLCASSLPEGPTYEQYFGPGTRLTVT.

This rearrangement joins TRBV7-9 to TRBJ2-5, with TRBD1 matching 8 bases. The DNA end is more similar to TRBJ2-7, so the J call may be wrong. CDR1 is SEHNR and CDR2 is FQNEAQ in the germline V gene (reference sequence). The CDR3 sequence is 19 residues long. CDR3 bases: TGTGCCAGCAGCTTAGATCGAGGCGGGACCACAGGGGGCTCCTACGAGCAGTACTTC. It codes for CASSLDRGGTTGGSYEQYF.

This clone has more than one count but fewer than ten. The J gene is TRBJ1-2, the V gene TRBV19; 9 bases are a match to TRBD1. Trimming removed 5 bases from V and 4 bases from J; junction bases left unmatched: 5. From germline, CDR1 is LNHDA and CDR2 SQIVND (reference sequence). The CDR3 extends over 14 amino acids. In DNA form, the CDR3 reads TGTGCCAGTAGTCCCCTGACAGGGGGCTATGGCTACACCTTC. Amino acid sequence: CASSPLTGGYGYTF. Drawing the rest from reference TRBV19 and TRBJ1-2, the complete variable domain is DGGITQSPKYLFRKEGQNVTLSCEQNLNHDAMYWYRQDPGQGLRLIYYSQIVNDFQKGDIAEGYSVSREKKESFPLTVTSAQKNPTAFYLCASSPLTGGYGYTFGSGTRLTVV.

The gene calls are TRBV10-2 and TRBJ1-2, with a possible D match to TRBD1 (6 bases). The CDR3 is 14 amino acids. With 3 bases removed from V and 3 bases from J, the gap between germline ends came to 11 bases. Germline V CDR1 and CDR2: WSHSY, SAAADI. In DNA form, the CDR3 reads TGCGCCAGCAGTGACCCCACAGGGTACTATGGCTACACCTTC. It translates to CASSDPTGYYGYTF.